This entry features one T cell receptor (beta chain) sequence. HIV-negative, healthy adults without recent acute infections or vaccinations were the donors. In the CD4+ fraction, cells were divided into CD45RA+ naive and CD45RA-negative memory subsets. The data derive from a study of shared clonotypes between healthy human individuals. The authors split each subset's genomic DNA evenly across several immunoSEQ plates. TCRdb's table, derived via immunoSEQ multiplex PCR, lists solely in-frame clones and lacks some. The sample has about 2 million clones; roughly 94% are singletons. CDR1 and CDR2 (germline): KGHSY, FQNENV. V was clipped by 4 bases and J by 1 base, with 23 bases between them. The CDR3 spans 19 residues.

The origin of this receptor is a man in his late teens or twenties in good health. The genes are TRBV16 and TRBJ2-1, with D possibly called TRBD1 or TRBD2 (5 bases each). The material sequenced was naive CD4+ T cells sorted from blood. Subset indicated: CD45RA+ positively selected. The CDR3 coding sequence is TGTGCCAGCAGCCCCGCCGGGACCTCCTTTCGAGAGTCCTACAATGAGCAGTTCTTC. It specifies CASSPAGTSFRESYNEQFF.